The text below deals with one TCR beta chain. Amplified regions were TCR beta CDR3 sequences from RNA transcripts. With the HTBI primer set, the TCR CDR3 went through a first round of RT-PCR. TCRdb fed the multiplex PCR reads into MiXCR, producing one record per CDR3 protein. Of under 350,000 distinct CDR3 sequences listed, roughly a fifth are singletons. These data are taken from a study of T cells in Graves' hyperthyroidism and ophthalmopathy. Trimming took 2 bases from V and 6 from J; bases not matched to a gene: 16. The CDR3 length is 18 residues. Germline V lookup: CDR1 MGHRA, CDR2 YSYEKL. Sequencing was performed on blood. This chain joins TRBV4-1 and TRBJ2-1; 7 nucleotides match TRBD2. The receptor was derived from a woman between 45 and 65 years old with Graves' hyperthyroidism. CDR3 DNA: TGCGCCAGCAGCCAAACACAAGGAGGCGGGAGAATAGGCAATGAGCAGTTCTTC. Encoded protein: CASSQTQGGGRIGNEQFF.